This T cell receptor beta chain is from a study of blood T cell repertoires in COVID-19. Overall study: Acute and convalescent COVID-19 specimens originated in the United States, Italy and Spain.

V shed 8 bases and J shed 4 bases, with 17 bases lying between them. Germline CDR1 reads SGHAT; CDR2 reads FQNNGV. This CDR3 region has 15 residues. Measured with immunoSEQ multiplex PCR; TCRdb has only the in-frame clones, and not every one. The profile shows about 300,000 clones, roughly nine tenths of them singletons. This rearrangement joins TRBV11-2 to TRBJ1-4; TRBD1 might be the D (5 bases). Sequenced sample: peripheral blood. The sequence was obtained from a woman in her twenties or thirties with COVID-19, enrolled during active disease. CDR3 region: CASRPGTLFNEKLFF. As DNA, the CDR3 is TGTGCCAGCCGCCCTGGGACTCTTTTTAATGAAAAACTGTTTTTT.